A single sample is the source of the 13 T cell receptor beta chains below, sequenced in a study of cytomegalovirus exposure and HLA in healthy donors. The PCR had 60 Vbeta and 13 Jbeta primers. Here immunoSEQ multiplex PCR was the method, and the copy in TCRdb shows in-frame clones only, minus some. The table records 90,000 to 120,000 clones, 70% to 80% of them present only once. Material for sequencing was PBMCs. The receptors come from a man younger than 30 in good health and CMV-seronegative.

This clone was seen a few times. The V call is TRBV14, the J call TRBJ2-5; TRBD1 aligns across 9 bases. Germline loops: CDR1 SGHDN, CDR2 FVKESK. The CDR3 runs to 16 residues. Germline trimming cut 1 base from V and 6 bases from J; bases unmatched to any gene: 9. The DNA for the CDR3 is TGTGCCAGCAGCCAAGCCCGGACAGGGGCAATGAAGACCCAGTACTTC. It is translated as CASSQARTGAMKTQYF.

Written as DNA, the CDR3 is TGTGCCAGCAGCTTCGGTGATGACATTCAGTACTTC. Translation: CASSFGDDIQYF. The V call is TRBV4-2, the J call TRBJ2-4; the D is unclear. This CDR3 spans 12 amino acids. Germline assignment: CDR1 LGHNA and CDR2 YNFKEQ. The V and J ends lost 5 bases and 8 bases respectively, with 10 bases between them.

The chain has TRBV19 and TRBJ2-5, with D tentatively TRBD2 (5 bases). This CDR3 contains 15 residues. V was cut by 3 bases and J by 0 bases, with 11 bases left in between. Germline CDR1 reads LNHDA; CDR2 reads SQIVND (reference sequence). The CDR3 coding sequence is TGTGCCAGTAGTATGGCGGGCAGTTACCAAGAGACCCAGTACTTC. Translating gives CASSMAGSYQETQYF.

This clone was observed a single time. The CDR3 spells CASKWGQGLSGYGYTF. CDR3 coding DNA: TGTGCCAGCAAATGGGGACAGGGACTTTCCGGCTATGGCTACACCTTC. This chain joins TRBV28 and TRBJ1-2, with 9 bases identical to TRBD1. Trimming removed 7 bases from V and 4 bases from J; junction bases left unmatched: 13. The germline V gene encodes CDR1 MDHEN and CDR2 SYDVKM. The CDR3 loop spans 16 amino acids.

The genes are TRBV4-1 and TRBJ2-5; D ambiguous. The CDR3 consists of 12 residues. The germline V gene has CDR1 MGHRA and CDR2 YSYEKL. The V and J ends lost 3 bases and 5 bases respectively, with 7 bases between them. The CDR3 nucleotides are TGCGCCAGCAGCCAGGAGTGGGAGACCCAGTACTTC. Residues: CASSQEWETQYF.

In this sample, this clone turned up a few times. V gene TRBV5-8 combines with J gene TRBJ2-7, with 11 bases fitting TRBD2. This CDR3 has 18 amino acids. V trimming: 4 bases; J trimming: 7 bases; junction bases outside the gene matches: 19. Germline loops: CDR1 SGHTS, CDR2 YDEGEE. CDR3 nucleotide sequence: TGTGCCAGCAGCAACCCACAGGTCCTAGCGGGGGGCCCTAGTGAGCAGTACTTC. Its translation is CASSNPQVLAGGPSEQYF.

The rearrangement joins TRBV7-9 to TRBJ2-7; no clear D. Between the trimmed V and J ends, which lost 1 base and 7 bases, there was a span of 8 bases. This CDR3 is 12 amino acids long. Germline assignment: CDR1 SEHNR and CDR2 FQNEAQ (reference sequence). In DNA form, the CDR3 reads TGTGCCAGCAGCTTAGGAGTATATGAGCAGTACTTC. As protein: CASSLGVYEQYF.

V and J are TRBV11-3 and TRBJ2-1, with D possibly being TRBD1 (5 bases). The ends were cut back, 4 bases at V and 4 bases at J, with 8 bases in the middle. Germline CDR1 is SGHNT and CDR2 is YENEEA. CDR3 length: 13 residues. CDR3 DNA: TGTGCCAGCAGCTCGACAGAATACAATGAGCAGTTCTTC. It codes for CASSSTEYNEQFF.

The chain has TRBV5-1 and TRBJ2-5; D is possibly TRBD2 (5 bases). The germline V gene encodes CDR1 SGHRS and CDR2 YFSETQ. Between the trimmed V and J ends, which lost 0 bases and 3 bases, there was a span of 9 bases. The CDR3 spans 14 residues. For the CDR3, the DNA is TGCGCCAGCAGCTTGGTATCCGGGGAAGAGACCCAGTACTTC. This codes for CASSLVSGEETQYF.

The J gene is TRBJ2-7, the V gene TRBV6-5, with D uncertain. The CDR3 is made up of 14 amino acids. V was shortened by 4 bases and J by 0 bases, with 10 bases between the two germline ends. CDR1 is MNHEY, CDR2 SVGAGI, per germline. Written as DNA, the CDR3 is TGTGCCAGCAGTTTGACACCGGCCTCCTACGAGCAGTACTTC. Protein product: CASSLTPASYEQYF.

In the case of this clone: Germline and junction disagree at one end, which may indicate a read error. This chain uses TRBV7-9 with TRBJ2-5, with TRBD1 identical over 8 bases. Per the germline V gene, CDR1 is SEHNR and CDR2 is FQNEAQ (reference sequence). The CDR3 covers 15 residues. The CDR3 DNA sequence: TGTTCCAGCAGCCTAAAACAGGGGGTGAGGGAGACCCAGTACTTC. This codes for CSSSLKQGVRETQYF. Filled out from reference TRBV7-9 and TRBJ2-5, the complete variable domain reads DTGVSQNPRHKITKRGQNVTFRCDPISEHNRLYWYRQTLGQGPEFLTYFQNEAQLEKSRLLSDRFSAERPKGSFSTLEIQRTEQGDSAMYLCSSSLKQGVRETQYFGPGTRLLVL.

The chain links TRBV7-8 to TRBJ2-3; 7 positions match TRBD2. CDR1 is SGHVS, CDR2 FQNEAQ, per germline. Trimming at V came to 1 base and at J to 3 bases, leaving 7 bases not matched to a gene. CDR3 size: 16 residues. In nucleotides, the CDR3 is TGTGCCAGCAGCTTAGGGGCGGGGGTATTGACAGATACGCAGTATTTT. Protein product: CASSLGAGVLTDTQYF.

The CDR3 DNA is TGTGCCAGCAGCCCCTACGGGGGAGGAGCTTTCTTT. It translates to CASSPYGGGAFF. The rearrangement joins TRBV6-1 to TRBJ1-1; TRBD1 might be the D (5 bases). Germline V gene sequence: CDR1 MNHNS, CDR2 SASEGT. V shed 6 bases and J shed 10 bases, with 15 bases lying between them. This CDR3 is built from 12 residues.